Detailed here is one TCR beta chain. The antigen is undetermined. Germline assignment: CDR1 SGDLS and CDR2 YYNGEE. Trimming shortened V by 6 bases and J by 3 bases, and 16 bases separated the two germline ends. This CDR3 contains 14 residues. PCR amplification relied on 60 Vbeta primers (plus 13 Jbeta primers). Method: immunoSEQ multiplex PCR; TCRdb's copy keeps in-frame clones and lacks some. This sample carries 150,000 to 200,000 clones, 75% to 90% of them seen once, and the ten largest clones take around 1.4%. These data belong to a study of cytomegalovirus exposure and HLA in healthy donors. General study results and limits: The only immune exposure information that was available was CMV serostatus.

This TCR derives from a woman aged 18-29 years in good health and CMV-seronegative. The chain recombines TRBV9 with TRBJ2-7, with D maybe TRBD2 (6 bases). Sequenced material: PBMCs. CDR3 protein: CASNPGGVGYEQYF. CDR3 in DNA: TGTGCCAGCAACCCCGGGGGTGTGGGCTACGAGCAGTACTTC. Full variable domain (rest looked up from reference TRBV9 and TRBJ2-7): DSGVTQTPKHLITATGQRVTLRCSPRSGDLSVYWYQQSLDQGLQFLIQYYNGEERAKGNILERFSAQQFPDLHSELNLSSLELGDSALYFCASNPGGVGYEQYFGPGTRLTVT.